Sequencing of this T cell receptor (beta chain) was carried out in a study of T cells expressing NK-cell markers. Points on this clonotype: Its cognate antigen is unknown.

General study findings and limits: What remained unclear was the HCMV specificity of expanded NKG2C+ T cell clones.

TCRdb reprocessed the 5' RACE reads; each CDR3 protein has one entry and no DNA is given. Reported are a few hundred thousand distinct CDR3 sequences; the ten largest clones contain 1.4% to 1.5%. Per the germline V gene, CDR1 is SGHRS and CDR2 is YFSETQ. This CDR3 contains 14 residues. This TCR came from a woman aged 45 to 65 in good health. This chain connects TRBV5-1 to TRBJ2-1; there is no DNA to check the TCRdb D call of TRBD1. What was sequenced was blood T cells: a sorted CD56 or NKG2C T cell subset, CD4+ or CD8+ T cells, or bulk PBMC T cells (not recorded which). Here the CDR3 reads CASSSAGPYNEQFF.